Reported below is one TCR beta chain. No antigen is known for it. Base qualities are not recorded, but no much larger clone differs from it by a single base. The cohort was made up of approximately 670 healthy bone marrow donors. At the time of sampling, all cohort members were nominally healthy, though unrecorded immune exposures were likely present. The donor was CMV seronegative and was included in the group of a few hundred seronegative cohort members. Every donor gave a peripheral blood sample, and the peripheral blood mononuclear cells from that sample were used for TCR beta sequencing. The Qiagen DNeasy Blood Extraction Kit was used to extract genomic DNA from the blood cell samples. As encoded in the germline V gene, CDR1 is MNHEY while CDR2 is SVGAGI. The CDR3 measures 15 amino acids from cysteine to phenylalanine. Only CDR3 DNA is held: 45 bases, read in frame from base 1. V and J are trimmed by 6 bases and 2 bases, and the gene matches miss 3 bases of the junction.

This sample was taken from a study of cytomegalovirus exposure and HLA in healthy donors (dated by TCRdb to the late 2010s). Regarding the complete study: An earlier analysis of approximately 640 of the donors reported about 250 Gb of sequence data and roughly 110 million unique TCR beta sequences from about 200 million T cells. Roughly 300 gigabases of sequencing data and around 80 million unique TCR sequences made up an early release that covered 500 to 650 HLA-typed donors. Of the 300 to 500 genotyped donors, 81% were placed in the genetic ancestry cluster associated with self-reported Caucasian donors. The aim of the study was to test whether cataloging public T cell receptors could identify signatures of past pathogen exposure. Using immunosequencing, the study profiled T cell repertoires from approximately 700 subjects and related those repertoires to cytomegalovirus serostatus. A separate validation cohort of roughly 130 different subjects was used in addition to the 666-subject first cohort. To predict cytomegalovirus infection status, the study combined high-throughput TCR immunosequencing, statistical association of individual TCRs with disease status, and machine learning. In a later analysis, previously published TCR beta repertoires from fewer than 750 donors were re-analyzed and high-resolution HLA genotyping was added so that TCR occurrence patterns could be studied. Rather than using new phenotypic data, the later analysis identified candidate immune exposures from TCR beta sequences and from how often those sequences occurred across donors. An earlier analysis of fewer than 750 of the donors used high-throughput TCR beta sequencing to judge whether each TCR beta V gene segment behaved as functional or pseudogenic. Donor age, sex, ethnicity and CMV serostatus were collected together with the repertoire data. A later genetic analysis used genome-wide SNP genotypes for about 65% of the roughly 670 donors, treating that subset as a discovery cohort. All discovery cohort repertoires had been generated using a single sequencing platform. HLA typing included class I and class II loci at four-digit resolution. The number of donors typed differed by locus, with about 629-630 for A, B, C, DRB1 and DQB1, roughly 520 for DQA1, over 600 for DPA1, and around 460 for DPB1. Because of strong linkage in the cohort, a few DR-DQ haplotypes were treated as single units for association and clustering. Across 300 to 500 genotyped donors of the cohort, an average of roughly 230,000 unique TCR beta nucleotide sequences per donor were sequenced, and roughly 18% of those sequences were non-productive. What the research found in general, with its limitations: The authors suggested that the approach could potentially be generalized to other disease states and immunological phenotypes. Most TCR sequences were observed very rarely across donors, whereas some public TCRs were present in many individuals. Roughly uniform sequencing depth across donors was assumed in presence/absence analyses, although this assumption may not hold. Some IMGT-functional V segments, including TRBV6-2 and TRBV6-3, could not be distinguished by the 87-base-pair reads and were therefore excluded. A further reported finding was that TCR beta sequences accurately predicted the HLA-A and HLA-B alleles for most subjects in the first cohort. In a later analysis, over 15,000 TCR beta sequences were associated with specific HLA alleles at a false discovery rate of 0.05. In a later genetic analysis, a missense DCLRE1C variant was associated with V-gene and J-gene trimming of TCR beta chains, and the association was replicated in an independent cohort. This cohort had only TCR beta chains sequenced, and the lack of alpha or paired-chain data limited which features could be detected. According to a later analysis, most CMV-associated TCR beta chains appeared to be HLA-restricted, and the HLA associations seemed to be driven largely by CMV exposure. Because HLA typing was missing for some donors at each locus, association tests included only the typed subset. According to a later genetic analysis, donors in an Asian-associated ancestry cluster had fewer N-insertions in productive TCRs than the roughly 700-donor mean. A total of 150 to 200 TCR beta chains were listed by the study as associated with cytomegalovirus. In vitro tests confirmed that a few of the cytomegalovirus-associated TCR beta chains recognize cytomegalovirus antigens. The classifier was reported to diagnose cytomegalovirus status with high specificity and sensitivity in both the original cohort and the validation cohort. In a later analysis, several top co-occurrence clusters were reported to appear linked to parvovirus B19, influenza, CMV and Epstein-Barr virus. Broadly in line with IMGT annotations, most TCR beta V segments showed up in productive rearrangements about 87% or about 30% of the time in an earlier analysis of around 600 of the donors. A later analysis found that HLA-associated TCR beta chains were more clonally expanded and had lower generation probabilities than equally common non-associated chains. Correlated functional status among segregating V segments might reflect linkage disequilibrium, but an unknown experimental factor could not be ruled out. In a later analysis, TCR association rates were found to vary across HLA loci, with the most associated TCRs seen for DRB1 alleles and the fewest for HLA-C alleles. Because counts were too low, about 15 rarely observed V segments, including chromosome 9 orphons, were left out of the earlier analysis of 587 of the donors. CMV serostatus was the only immune exposure information available for the cohort. When HLA alleles, especially DR and DQ, strongly co-occurred, TCR associations were difficult to assign to individual alleles. A group of highly shared sequence variants was considered likely to be a technical artifact of the sequencing pipeline.

The library was made by the immunoSEQ multiplex PCR assay. The multiplex PCR relied on a mix of 60 forward primers for TCR Vbeta segments and 13 reverse primers for TCR Jbeta segments. Amplification of the CDR3 region of rearranged TCR beta genes was performed with a multiplex PCR assay on genomic DNA. Amplified TCR beta libraries were sequenced as 87-base-pair reads on the Illumina HiSeq System. In the paper's pipeline: In a later analysis, roughly 80 million unique TCR beta chains were counted across the roughly 610 repertoires, and roughly 11 million of these chains were shared by at least two donors. Raw reads were error-corrected and collapsed into unique sequences by a nearest-neighbor algorithm in which closely related sequences were merged to remove PCR and sequencing errors. V, D and J gene segments were assigned by aligning CDR3 sequences to IMGT reference sequences. For a sequence to be retained, a match of at least six nucleotides to both a V gene segment and a J gene segment was required. A rearrangement counted as productive if the CDR3 had no stop codons and remained in frame with V and J, and every other rearrangement counted as non-productive. Following IMGT convention, CDR3 was defined as the stretch from the second conserved V-encoded cysteine to the conserved J-encoded phenylalanine. The earlier analysis of about 590 of the donors excluded sequences that lacked an unambiguous match to a single V gene segment. In an earlier analysis of 450 to 750 of the donors, a V segment was called functional when productive rearrangements were above 56.7%, and segregating when the standard deviation between donors exceeded 5%. To diagnose cytomegalovirus status from the catalog of TCR beta chain sequences, a statistical classification framework was built. V and J gene assignment, in a later analysis, came from comparing TCR nucleotide sequences with IMGT/GENE-DB human TR gene sequences. In a later analysis, CDR3 sequences and most-parsimonious VDJ recombination scenarios were assigned using the TCRdist pipeline. In a later analysis, each TCR beta chain was defined by its CDR3 amino acid sequence together with its V-gene family, and reads lacking a unique V-gene family were excluded. In a later analysis, a few hundred highly shared, low-generation-probability nucleotide sequences were removed to address suspected cross-contamination and a sequencing artifact. In a later analysis, a clonal expansion index was calculated for each public chain from normalized within-repertoire ranks of inferred template counts. A later analysis computed generation probabilities with a VDJ recombination model fitted to out-of-frame rearrangements, and checked the results against IGoR. In a later analysis, TCR-TCR, TCR-HLA and TCR-CMV co-occurrence was scored with hypergeometric tests, and a repertoire-size bias correction was applied to TCR pairs. To estimate false discovery rates, a later analysis permuted the HLA or CMV assignments 20 times. In a later analysis, co-occurring TCRs were grouped with DBSCAN, and TCRdist sequence similarity was added when clustering was performed within HLA-allele-positive subsets. For co-occurrence clustering, repertoires with fewer than 30,000 or more than 120,000 public chains were excluded, along with four or five repertoires with anomalous nucleotide sharing. Drawn from immuneACCESS, this table holds only the in-frame rearrangements with V and J called that TCRdb kept. Clones are partly lost; checked studies trace under half to an unresolved V gene and leave the rest unexplained. V, J and clone size derive from that table, while D and trimming were established from the DNA sequence. The sample includes 270,000 or so clones, with roughly 91% observed a single time. The ten largest clones add up to approximately 1.5% of the sample.

The TCR was taken from a girl aged 2 to 10 in good health and CMV-seronegative. The source material was PBMCs. Recombination connected TRBV6-5 to TRBJ2-2; the central 10 bases match TRBD2. At the DNA level, the sequence is TGTGCCAGCAGACTAGCGGGGATTAACACCGGGGAGCTGTTTTTT. Its coded protein is CASRLAGINTGELFF.